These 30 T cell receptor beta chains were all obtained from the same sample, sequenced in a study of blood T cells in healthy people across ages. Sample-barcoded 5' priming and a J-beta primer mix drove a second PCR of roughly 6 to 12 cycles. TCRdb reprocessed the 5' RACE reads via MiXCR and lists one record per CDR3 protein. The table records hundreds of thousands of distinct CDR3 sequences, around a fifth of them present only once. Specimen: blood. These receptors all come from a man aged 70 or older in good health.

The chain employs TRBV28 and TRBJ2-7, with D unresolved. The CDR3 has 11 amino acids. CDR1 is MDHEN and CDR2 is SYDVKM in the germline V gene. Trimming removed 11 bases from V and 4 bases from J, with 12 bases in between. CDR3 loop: CACHTKYEQYF. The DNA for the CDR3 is TGTGCCTGCCACACCAAATACGAGCAGTACTTC.

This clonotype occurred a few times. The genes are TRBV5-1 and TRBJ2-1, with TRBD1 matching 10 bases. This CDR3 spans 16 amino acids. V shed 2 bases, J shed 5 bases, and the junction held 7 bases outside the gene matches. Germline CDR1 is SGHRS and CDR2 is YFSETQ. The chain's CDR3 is CASSFAWDRGNNEQFF. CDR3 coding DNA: TGCGCCAGCAGCTTTGCTTGGGACAGGGGAAACAATGAGCAGTTCTTC. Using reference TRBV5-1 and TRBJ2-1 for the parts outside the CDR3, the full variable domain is KAGVTQTPRYLIKTRGQQVTLSCSPISGHRSVSWYQQTPGQGLQFLFEYFSETQRNKGNFPGRFSGRQFSNSRSEMNVSTLELGDSALYLCASSFAWDRGNNEQFFGPGTRLTVL.

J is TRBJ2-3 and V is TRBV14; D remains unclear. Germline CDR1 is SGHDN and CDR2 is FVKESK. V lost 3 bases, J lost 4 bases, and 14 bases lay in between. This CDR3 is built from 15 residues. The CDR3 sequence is CASSHRPVRADTQYF. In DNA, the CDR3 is TGTGCCAGCAGCCACCGGCCCGTCCGGGCAGATACGCAGTATTTT.

The CDR3 DNA reads as TGCAGTGCTAGAGGAGAGGGAGGGACCGTCCATGGCTACACCTTC. It yields the protein CSARGEGGTVHGYTF. J is TRBJ1-2 and V is TRBV20-1, with a weak D call TRBD1 (5 bases). Germline assignment: CDR1 DFQATT and CDR2 SNEGSKA (reference sequence). Trimming shortened V by 1 base and J by 6 bases, and 18 bases separated the two germline ends. The CDR3 consists of 15 residues.

The DNA of the CDR3 is TGCGCCAGCAGAACAACATTATTACTAGCGGGAGTAAATGAGCAGTTCTTC. Protein: CASRTTLLLAGVNEQFF. The chain combines TRBV5-1 with TRBJ2-1; TRBD2 matches at 11 bases. V gave up 5 bases and J gave up 7 bases; unmatched junction bases: 14. The CDR3 runs 17 residues. In germline, CDR1 is SGHRS, CDR2 YFSETQ.

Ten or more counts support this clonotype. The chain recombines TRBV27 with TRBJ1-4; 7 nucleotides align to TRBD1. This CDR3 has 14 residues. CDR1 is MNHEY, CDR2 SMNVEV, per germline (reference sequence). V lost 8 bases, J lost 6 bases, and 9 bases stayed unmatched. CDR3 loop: CASGTALMDEKLFF. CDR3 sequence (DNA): TGTGCCAGCGGGACAGCCCTAATGGATGAAAAACTGTTTTTT.

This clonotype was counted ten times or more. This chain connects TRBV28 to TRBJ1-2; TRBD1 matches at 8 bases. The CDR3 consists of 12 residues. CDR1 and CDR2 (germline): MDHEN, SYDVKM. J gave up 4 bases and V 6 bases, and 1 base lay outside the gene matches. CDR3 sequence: CASRTGGYGYTF. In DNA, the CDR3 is TGTGCCAGCAGAACAGGGGGCTATGGCTACACCTTC.

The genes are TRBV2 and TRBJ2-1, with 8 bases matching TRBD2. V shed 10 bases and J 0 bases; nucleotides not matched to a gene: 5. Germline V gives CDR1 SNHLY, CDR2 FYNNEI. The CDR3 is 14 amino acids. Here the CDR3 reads CANKRGSSYNEQFF. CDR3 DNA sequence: TGTGCCAACAAGCGGGGGAGCTCCTACAATGAGCAGTTCTTC. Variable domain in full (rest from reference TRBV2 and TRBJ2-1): EPEVTQTPSHQVTQMGQEVILRCVPISNHLYFYWYRQILGQKVEFLVSFYNNEISEKSEIFDDQFSVERPDGSNFTLKIRSTKLEDSAMYFCANKRGSSYNEQFFGPGTRLTVL.

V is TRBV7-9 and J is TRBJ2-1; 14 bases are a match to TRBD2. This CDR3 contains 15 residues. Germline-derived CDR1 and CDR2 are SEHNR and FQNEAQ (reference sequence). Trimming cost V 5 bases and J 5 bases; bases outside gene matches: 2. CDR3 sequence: CASSRTSGRNNEQFF. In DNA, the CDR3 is TGTGCCAGCAGCCGGACTAGCGGGAGGAACAATGAGCAGTTCTTC.

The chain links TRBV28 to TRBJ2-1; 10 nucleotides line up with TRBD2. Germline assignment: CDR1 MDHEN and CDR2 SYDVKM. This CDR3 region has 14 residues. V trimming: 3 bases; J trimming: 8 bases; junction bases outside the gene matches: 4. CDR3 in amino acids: CASSLLGLADEQFF. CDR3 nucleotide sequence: TGTGCCAGCAGTTTGCTCGGACTAGCGGATGAGCAGTTCTTC. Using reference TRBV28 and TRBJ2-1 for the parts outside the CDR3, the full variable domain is DVKVTQSSRYLVKRTGEKVFLECVQDMDHENMFWYRQDPGLGLRLIYFSYDVKMKEKGDIPEGYSVSREKKERFSLILESASTNQTSMYLCASSLLGLADEQFFGPGTRLTVL.

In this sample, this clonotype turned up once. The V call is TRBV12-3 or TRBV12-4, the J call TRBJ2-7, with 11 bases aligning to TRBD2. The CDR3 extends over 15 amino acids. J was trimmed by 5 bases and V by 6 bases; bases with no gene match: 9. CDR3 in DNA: TGTGCCAGCAGCAAACTTAGCGGGAGGGCACACGAGCAGTACTTC. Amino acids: CASSKLSGRAHEQYF.

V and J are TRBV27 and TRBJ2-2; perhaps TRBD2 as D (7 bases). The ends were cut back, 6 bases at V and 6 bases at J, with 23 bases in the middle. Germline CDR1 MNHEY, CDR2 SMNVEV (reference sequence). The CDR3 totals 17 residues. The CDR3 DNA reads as TGTGCCAGCAGATCCCGGTCGGGGGCGGGAGTCCCCGGGGAGCTGTTTTTT. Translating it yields CASRSRSGAGVPGELFF.

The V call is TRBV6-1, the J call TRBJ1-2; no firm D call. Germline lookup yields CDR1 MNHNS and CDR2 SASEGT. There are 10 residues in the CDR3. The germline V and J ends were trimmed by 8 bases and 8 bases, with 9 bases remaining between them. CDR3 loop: CASDDVGYTF. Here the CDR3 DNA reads TGTGCCAGCGACGATGTGGGCTACACCTTC.

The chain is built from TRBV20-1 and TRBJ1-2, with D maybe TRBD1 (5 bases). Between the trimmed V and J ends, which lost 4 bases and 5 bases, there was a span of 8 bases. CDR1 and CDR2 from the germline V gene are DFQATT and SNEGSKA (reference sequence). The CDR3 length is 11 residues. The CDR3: CSATDRYGYTF. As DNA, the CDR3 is TGCAGTGCTACTGACAGATATGGCTACACCTTC.

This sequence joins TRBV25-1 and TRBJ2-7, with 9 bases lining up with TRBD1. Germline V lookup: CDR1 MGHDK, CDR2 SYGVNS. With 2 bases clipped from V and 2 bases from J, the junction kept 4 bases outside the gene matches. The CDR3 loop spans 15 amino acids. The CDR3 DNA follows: TGTGCCAGCAGTGAACCAGGGGACAGGGCCTACGAGCAGTACTTC. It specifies CASSEPGDRAYEQYF.

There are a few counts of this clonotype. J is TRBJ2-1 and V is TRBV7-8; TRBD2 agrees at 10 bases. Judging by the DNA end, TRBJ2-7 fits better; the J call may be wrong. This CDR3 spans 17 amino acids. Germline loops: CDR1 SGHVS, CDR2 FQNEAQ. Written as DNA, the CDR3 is TGTGCCAGCAGCTTAAGTGTCTGGCTAGCGGGGGCCTACGAGCAGTACTTC. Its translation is CASSLSVWLAGAYEQYF.

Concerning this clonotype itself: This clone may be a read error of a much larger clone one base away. The chain's CDR3 is CASSSRLANQGTQYF. Written as DNA, the CDR3 is TGTGCCAGCAGCTCACGACTAGCGAATCAAGGGACCCAGTACTTC. The rearrangement links TRBV12-3 or TRBV12-4 to TRBJ2-5; 8 bases match TRBD2. The CDR3 is 15 amino acids.

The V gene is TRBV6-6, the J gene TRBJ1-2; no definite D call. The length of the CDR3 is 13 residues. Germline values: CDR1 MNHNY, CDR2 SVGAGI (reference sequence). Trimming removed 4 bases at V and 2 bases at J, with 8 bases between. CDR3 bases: TGTGCCAGCAGTTTCAGGAAGAACTATGGCTACACCTTC. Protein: CASSFRKNYGYTF.

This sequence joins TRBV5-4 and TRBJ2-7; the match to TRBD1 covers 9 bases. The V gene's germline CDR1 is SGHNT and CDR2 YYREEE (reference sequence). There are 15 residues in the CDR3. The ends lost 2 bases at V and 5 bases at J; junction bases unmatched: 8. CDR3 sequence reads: CASSLGQGNFNEQYF. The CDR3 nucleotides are TGTGCCAGCAGCTTAGGACAGGGGAATTTCAACGAGCAGTACTTC.

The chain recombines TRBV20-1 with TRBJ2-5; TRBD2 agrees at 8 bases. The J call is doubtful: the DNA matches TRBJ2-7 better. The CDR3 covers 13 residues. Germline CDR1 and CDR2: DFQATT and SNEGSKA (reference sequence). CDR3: CSARGLALYEQYV. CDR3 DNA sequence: TGCAGTGCTAGAGGACTAGCGCTATACGAGCAGTACGTC.

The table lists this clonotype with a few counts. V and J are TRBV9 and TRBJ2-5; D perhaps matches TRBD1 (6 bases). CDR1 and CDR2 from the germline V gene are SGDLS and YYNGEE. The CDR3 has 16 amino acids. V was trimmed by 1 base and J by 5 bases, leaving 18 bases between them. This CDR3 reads CASSVTPTGMRETQYF. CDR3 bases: TGTGCCAGCAGCGTAACGCCAACAGGGATGAGGGAGACCCAGTACTTC.

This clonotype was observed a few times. The CDR3 spells CASSLRERTRNEQFF. CDR3 DNA sequence: TGTGCCAGCAGCCTTAGGGAAAGGACTCGCAATGAGCAGTTCTTC. The chain combines TRBV7-2 with TRBJ2-1; D may be TRBD2 (5 bases). Germline V gives CDR1 SGHTA, CDR2 FQGNSA. The V gene lost 5 bases and the J gene lost 6 bases, with 17 bases spanning the gap. The CDR3 consists of 15 residues.

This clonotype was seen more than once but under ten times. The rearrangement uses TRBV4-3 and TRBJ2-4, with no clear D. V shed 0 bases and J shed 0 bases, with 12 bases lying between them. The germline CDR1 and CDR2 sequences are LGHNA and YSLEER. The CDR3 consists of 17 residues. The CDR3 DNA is TGCGCCAGCAGCCAAGATGTACGGCCACTAGCCAAAAACATTCAGTACTTC. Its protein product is CASSQDVRPLAKNIQYF.

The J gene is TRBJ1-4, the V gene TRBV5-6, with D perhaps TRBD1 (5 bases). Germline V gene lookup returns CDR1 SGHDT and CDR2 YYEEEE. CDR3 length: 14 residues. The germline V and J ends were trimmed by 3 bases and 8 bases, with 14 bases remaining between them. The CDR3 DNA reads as TGTGCCAGCAGCTCCAGGGAAGTAGAGGAAAAACTGTTTTTT. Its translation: CASSSREVEEKLFF.

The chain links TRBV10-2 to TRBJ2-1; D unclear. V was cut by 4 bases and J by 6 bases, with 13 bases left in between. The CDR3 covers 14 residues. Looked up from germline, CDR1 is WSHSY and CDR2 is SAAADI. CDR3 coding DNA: TGCGCCAGCAGTGGACTTAACTCGCTCAATGAGCAGTTCTTC. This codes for CASSGLNSLNEQFF.

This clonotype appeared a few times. The CDR3 DNA sequence: TGTGCCAGCAGCCCCTTCCAGTTTGGAGAGACCCAGTACTTC. It is translated as CASSPFQFGETQYF. V gene TRBV7-9 combines with J gene TRBJ2-5; D not resolved. This CDR3 region has 14 residues. CDR1 and CDR2 (germline): SEHNR, FQNEAQ (reference sequence). Trimming left V 5 bases short and J 4 bases short, with 14 bases between.

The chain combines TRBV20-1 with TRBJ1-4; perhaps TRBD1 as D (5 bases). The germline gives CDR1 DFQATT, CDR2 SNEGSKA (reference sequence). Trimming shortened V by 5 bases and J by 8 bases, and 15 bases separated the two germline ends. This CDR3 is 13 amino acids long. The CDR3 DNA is TGCAGTGCTCCGCAGGGAGGGGAGGAAAAACTGTTTTTT. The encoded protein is CSAPQGGEEKLFF.

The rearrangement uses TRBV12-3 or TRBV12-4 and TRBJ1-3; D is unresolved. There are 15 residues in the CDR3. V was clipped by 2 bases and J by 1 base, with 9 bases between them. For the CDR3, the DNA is TGTGCCAGCAGTTTATTCCCGGGTTCTGGAAACACCATATATTTT. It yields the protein CASSLFPGSGNTIYF.

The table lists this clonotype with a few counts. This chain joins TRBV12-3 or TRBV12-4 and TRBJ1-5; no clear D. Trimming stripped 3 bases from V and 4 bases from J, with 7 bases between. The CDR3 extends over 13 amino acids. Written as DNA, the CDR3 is TGTGCCAGCAGTTTGAACCAAAATCAGCCCCAGCATTTT. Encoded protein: CASSLNQNQPQHF.

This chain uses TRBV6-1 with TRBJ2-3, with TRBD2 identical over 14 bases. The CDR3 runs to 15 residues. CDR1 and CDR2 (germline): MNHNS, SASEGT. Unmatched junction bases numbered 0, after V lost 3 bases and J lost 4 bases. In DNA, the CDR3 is TGTGCCAGCAGTGAGACTAGCGGGGGGGCAGATACGCAGTATTTT. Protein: CASSETSGGADTQYF.